This T cell receptor (beta chain) was found in a study of shared clonotypes between healthy human individuals. Concerning this clone itself: This same CDR3 is encoded by further DNA sequences in the sample.

This table comes from immunoSEQ multiplex PCR, and its TCRdb copy is limited to in-frame clones, with some not included. Among almost 700,000 clones listed, about 90% were seen once. CD8 cells regarded as naive lacked CD45RO, were positively chosen for CCR7, and omitted terminally differentiated effector memory CD45RA+ cells. The trim removed 0 bases at V and 6 bases at J, leaving 0 bases unmatched. This CDR3 has 15 residues. Germline lookup yields CDR1 MNHNY and CDR2 SVGAGI (reference sequence). The sample taken for sequencing was naive CD8+ T cells sorted from blood. The chain is built from TRBV6-6 and TRBJ2-1, with 12 bases lining up with TRBD2. The TCR was taken from a man aged 30-40 years in good health. CDR3 DNA sequence: TGTGCCAGCAGTTACTCACTAGCGGGGGGCAATGAGCAGTTCTTC. Its protein is CASSYSLAGGNEQFF.